The 31 T cell receptor beta chains reported below all come from one sample, sequenced in a study of blood T cells in healthy people across ages. Then a second PCR, running roughly 6 to 12 cycles, was carried out with a sample-barcoded 5' primer and a J-beta primer mix. MiXCR was run by TCRdb on the 5' RACE reads, yielding one entry per CDR3 protein. Of hundreds of thousands of distinct CDR3 sequences in the sample, 49% were seen once. Sequences were obtained from blood. Receptors originate from a woman aged 60-70 years in good health.

V gene TRBV4-2 combines with J gene TRBJ2-4; 8 bases align to TRBD1. V was clipped by 3 bases and J by 1 base; unmatched bases: 2. Germline V gene data show CDR1 as LGHNA and CDR2 as YNFKEQ. The CDR3 loop spans 15 amino acids. Here the CDR3 DNA reads TGTGCCAGCAGCCAGACAGGGGCCGCCAAAAACATTCAGTACTTC. The encoded protein is CASSQTGAAKNIQYF.

This clonotype has more than one count but fewer than ten. The chain recombines TRBV4-2 with TRBJ2-5; D not resolved. From germline, CDR1 is LGHNA and CDR2 YNFKEQ. V lost 0 bases to trimming and J lost 3 bases, with 11 bases between them. The CDR3 is made up of 15 amino acids. The CDR3 spells CASSQEIPLKETQYF. The CDR3, as DNA: TGTGCCAGCAGCCAAGAGATCCCCTTAAAAGAGACCCAGTACTTC.

The rearrangement joins TRBV20-1 to TRBJ1-1, with D possibly being TRBD1 (5 bases). The CDR3 has 16 residues. Per the germline V gene, CDR1 is DFQATT and CDR2 is SNEGSKA (reference sequence). Deletions cut 0 bases from V and 1 base from J, with 15 bases between. CDR3 in DNA: TGCAGTGCTAGAGATGCGACAGTAAGCAAGAACACTGAAGCTTTCTTT. Protein: CSARDATVSKNTEAFF.

V usage is TRBV27 and J usage is TRBJ2-5; D possibly matches TRBD1 or TRBD2 (5 bases each). The better agreement between TRBJ2-7 and the DNA end casts doubt on the J call. Germline assignment: CDR1 MNHEY and CDR2 SMNVEV (reference sequence). This CDR3 comprises 11 residues. CDR3 region: CTRDASYEQYF. CDR3 coding DNA: TGTACCCGGGACGCATCCTACGAGCAGTACTTC.

The chain has TRBV20-1 and TRBJ2-5; no clear D gene. Trimming removed 0 bases from V and 2 bases from J, with 10 bases in between. This CDR3 comprises 14 residues. CDR1 and CDR2 (germline): DFQATT, SNEGSKA (reference sequence). In DNA, the CDR3 is TGCAGTGCTAGAGATGTTAGGGTTCAAGAGACCCAGTACTTC. Its protein product is CSARDVRVQETQYF.

This chain connects TRBV9 to TRBJ2-1, with 7 bases fitting TRBD2. The CDR3 is 15 residues long. The V gene end was trimmed by 4 bases and the J gene end by 6 bases; junction bases not matched to a gene: 10. Germline CDR1 SGDLS, CDR2 YYNGEE. This CDR3 reads CASSPKRGLSNEQFF. The CDR3 DNA reads TGTGCCAGCAGCCCCAAGAGGGGACTATCCAATGAGCAGTTCTTC.

This clonotype has more than one count but fewer than ten. The genes are TRBV29-1 and TRBJ2-5; D call uncertain. V was trimmed by 4 bases and J by 2 bases, leaving 14 bases between them. The CDR3 has 14 residues. Germline V gene data show CDR1 as SQVTM and CDR2 as ANQGSEA. CDR3 residues: CSVGARLKQETQYF. Here the CDR3 DNA reads TGCAGCGTTGGGGCCAGATTGAAGCAAGAGACCCAGTACTTC.

The chain couples TRBV6-6 to TRBJ2-7, with TRBD2 matching 12 bases. The CDR3 runs 16 residues. Germline V CDR1 and CDR2: MNHNY, SVGAGI (reference sequence). The V and J ends lost 0 bases and 6 bases, in that order; junction bases with no gene match: 6. In DNA form, the CDR3 reads TGTGCCAGCAGTTACTCCCCGACTAGCGGGAGCCGCGAGCAGTACTTC. Translated, it gives CASSYSPTSGSREQYF.

The V call is TRBV29-1, the J call TRBJ2-1; 7 nucleotides match TRBD1. The germline V gene has CDR1 SQVTM and CDR2 ANQGSEA. The CDR3 consists of 14 residues. The trim removed 5 bases at V and 6 bases at J, leaving 10 bases unmatched. As DNA, the CDR3 is TGCAGCGTTAACGGGCAGGGGGAAGGCAATGAGCAGTTCTTC. Its protein product is CSVNGQGEGNEQFF.

The gene calls are TRBV20-1 and TRBJ2-1, with D hard to call. The germline gives CDR1 DFQATT, CDR2 SNEGSKA (reference sequence). CDR3 length equals 14 residues. V gave up 3 bases and J gave up 4 bases, with 13 bases separating them. The CDR3 sequence is CSARSPSSYNEQFF. The DNA of the CDR3 is TGCAGTGCTAGGAGTCCTAGTTCATACAATGAGCAGTTCTTC.

A few counts support this clonotype. This rearrangement joins TRBV2 to TRBJ2-1; unclear D gene. Germline V gene sequence: CDR1 SNHLY, CDR2 FYNNEI. This CDR3 has 14 amino acids. V was shortened by 6 bases and J by 5 bases, with 14 bases between the two germline ends. The CDR3 region has the DNA TGTGCCAGCAGCGCCCTGTTGGCGAACAATGAGCAGTTCTTC. Amino acids: CASSALLANNEQFF. The full variable domain, with the rest looked up from reference TRBV2 and TRBJ2-1, is EPEVTQTPSHQVTQMGQEVILRCVPISNHLYFYWYRQILGQKVEFLVSFYNNEISEKSEIFDDQFSVERPDGSNFTLKIRSTKLEDSAMYFCASSALLANNEQFFGPGTRLTVL.

This clonotype turned up a few times. V usage is TRBV7-2 and J usage is TRBJ2-5, with D possibly being TRBD1 or TRBD2 (5 bases each). This CDR3 comprises 14 residues. Trimming removed 6 bases from V and 3 bases from J, with 14 bases in between. Germline CDR1 SGHTA, CDR2 FQGNSA. The CDR3 coding sequence is TGTGCCAGCAGTTACCAGCGAGGGGAAGAGACCCAGTACTTC. Protein sequence: CASSYQRGEETQYF.

This clonotype was counted a few times. The chain combines TRBV6-5 with TRBJ2-7, with D tentatively TRBD1 (6 bases). The CDR3 has 13 amino acids. From germline, CDR1 is MNHEY and CDR2 SVGAGI. Between the trimmed V and J ends, which lost 6 bases and 2 bases, there was a span of 11 bases. The CDR3 DNA reads TGTGCCAGCAGCCGGGACAAAGCCTACGAGCAGTACTTC. Encoded protein: CASSRDKAYEQYF.

A few counts support this clonotype. The V gene is TRBV28, the J gene TRBJ1-2, with 8 bases identical to TRBD1. The CDR3 totals 13 residues. V trimming: 8 bases; J trimming: 7 bases; junction bases outside the gene matches: 9. Germline V gene lookup returns CDR1 MDHEN and CDR2 SYDVKM. CDR3 in DNA: TGTGCCAGCCGCACAGGGGGGATCTCTGGCTACACCTTC. This encodes CASRTGGISGYTF.

This sequence joins TRBV27 and TRBJ2-5; 12 bases are shared with TRBD1. CDR3 length equals 16 residues. V was clipped by 3 bases and J by 2 bases; unmatched bases: 4. Germline CDR1 and CDR2: MNHEY and SMNVEV (reference sequence). CDR3 DNA sequence: TGTGCCAGCAGTTTCGGGACAGGGGGCTTTCAAGAGACCCAGTACTTC. Its protein product is CASSFGTGGFQETQYF.

This clonotype occurred once. CDR3 region: CASSYRATGYGEKLFF. CDR3 nucleotides: TGTGCCAGCAGTTACCGGGCGACAGGCTATGGAGAAAAACTGTTTTTT. The chain carries TRBV6-2 or TRBV6-3 and TRBJ1-4; a weak D match, TRBD1 (6 bases). The CDR3 runs to 16 residues. Trimming removed 2 bases at V and 8 bases at J, with 18 bases between. Germline CDR1 is MNHEY and CDR2 is SVGEGT.

The rearrangement links TRBV5-4 to TRBJ1-1; the match to TRBD1 covers 9 bases. V was pared by 0 bases and J by 2 bases, with 5 bases of the junction left unmatched. Germline-derived CDR1 and CDR2 are SGHNT and YYREEE (reference sequence). CDR3 length: 16 residues. The CDR3 loop is CASSLGHRGPNTEAFF. In DNA, the CDR3 is TGTGCCAGCAGCTTGGGCCACAGGGGGCCAAACACTGAAGCTTTCTTT.

V is TRBV2 and J is TRBJ2-5, with no clear D. Trimming pared 2 bases from V and 7 bases from J, leaving 11 bases between. CDR3 length: 13 residues. CDR1 is SNHLY and CDR2 is FYNNEI in the germline V gene. The CDR3 spells CASSESPTGTQYF. CDR3 nucleotide sequence: TGTGCCAGCAGTGAATCACCGACGGGGACCCAGTACTTC.

The chain couples TRBV3-1 to TRBJ2-3; 9 bases align to TRBD2. Germline CDR1 and CDR2: LGHDT and YNNKEL (reference sequence). The CDR3 covers 14 residues. The trim removed 6 bases at V and 4 bases at J, leaving 5 bases unmatched. DNA of the CDR3: TGTGCCAGCAGTCCTAGCGGGACCCCAGATACGCAGTATTTT. It specifies CASSPSGTPDTQYF.

V usage is TRBV29-1 and J usage is TRBJ2-2; tentative D call: TRBD1 (6 bases). The CDR3 loop spans 12 amino acids. Trimming removed 4 bases at V and 4 bases at J, with 7 bases between. CDR1 and CDR2 (germline): SQVTM, ANQGSEA. In DNA, the CDR3 is TGCAGCGTTGGGACAGTCACCGGGGAGCTGTTTTTT. Amino acid sequence: CSVGTVTGELFF.

This chain links TRBV19 with TRBJ2-1; TRBD1 might be the D (6 bases). The J call may be wrong; the DNA end is better matched by TRBJ2-7. Germline V gene lookup returns CDR1 LNHDA and CDR2 SQIVND (reference sequence). This CDR3 contains 15 residues. The CDR3 sequence is CASSETGTRSGEQYF. For the CDR3, the DNA is TGTGCCAGTAGTGAGACCGGGACAAGGTCTGGCGAGCAGTACTTC.

This chain joins TRBV4-3 and TRBJ2-7; 9 nucleotides match TRBD1. Germline V gene sequence: CDR1 LGHNA, CDR2 YSLEER. The CDR3 is 16 residues long. The J segment lost 0 bases and the V segment lost 0 bases, leaving 3 bases of the junction unmatched. CDR3 nucleotides: TGCGCCAGCAGCCAAGAATTGGGACAGGGCTCCTACGAGCAGTACTTC. This translates into CASSQELGQGSYEQYF.

This clonotype has a handful of counts. J is TRBJ2-1 and V is TRBV6-2 or TRBV6-3; D perhaps matches TRBD2 (5 bases). Trimming pared 7 bases from V and 3 bases from J, leaving 10 bases between. The germline V gene has CDR1 MNHEY and CDR2 SVGEGT. This CDR3 region has 13 residues. CDR3 protein: CASTEDFYNEQFF. The CDR3, as DNA: TGTGCCAGCACCGAGGACTTCTACAATGAGCAGTTCTTC.

Concerning this clonotype: The junction and the germline gene differ at one end; a read error may be behind it. This rearrangement joins TRBV7-9 to TRBJ2-5; 12 bases line up with TRBD2. From germline, CDR1 is SEHNR and CDR2 FQNEAQ (reference sequence). CDR3 length: 17 amino acids. DNA of the CDR3: TGTGCCAGCAGCCTAGCGGGAGGGCCTTTGTACCAAGAGACCCAGTACTTC. Amino acids: CASSLAGGPLYQETQYF.

CDR3 in amino acids: CATSRKPGQGAFNQPQHF. CDR3 in DNA: TGTGCCACCAGCAGAAAACCGGGACAGGGGGCGTTCAATCAGCCCCAGCATTTT. The J gene is TRBJ1-5, the V gene TRBV15, with TRBD1 matching 12 bases. Germline lookup yields CDR1 LNHNV and CDR2 YYDKDF (reference sequence). The V segment lost 2 bases and the J segment 3 bases; nucleotides outside the gene matches: 8. CDR3 length: 18 residues.

The chain has TRBV20-1 and TRBJ1-5, with 8 bases that match TRBD1. The J segment lost 2 bases and the V segment lost 4 bases, leaving 7 bases of the junction unmatched. CDR3 length: 15 amino acids. Germline CDR1 reads DFQATT; CDR2 reads SNEGSKA (reference sequence). The CDR3 loop is CSAKGDRLGNQPQHF. In nucleotides, the CDR3 is TGCAGTGCTAAGGGGGACAGGTTGGGCAATCAGCCCCAGCATTTT.

This clonotype appeared many times. V usage is TRBV29-1 and J usage is TRBJ2-1, with 8 bases aligning to TRBD1. The CDR3 runs to 12 residues. The V gene's germline CDR1 is SQVTM and CDR2 ANQGSEA. J lost 9 bases, V lost 7 bases, and 8 bases had no gene match. The CDR3 DNA reads TGCAGCGGGGACAGGTCAAGTGGTGAGCAGTTCTTC. It is translated as CSGDRSSGEQFF.

At least ten counts were recorded for this clonotype. The rearrangement links TRBV4-3 to TRBJ1-1; unclear D gene. Germline V gene lookup returns CDR1 LGHNA and CDR2 YSLEER. V lost 0 bases, J lost 10 bases, and 21 bases lay in between. This CDR3 spans 16 amino acids. The CDR3 coding sequence is TGCGCCAGCAGCCAAGAGTATGATCCCCGCCTCCTGGGAGCTTTCTTT. It translates to CASSQEYDPRLLGAFF.

The rearrangement joins TRBV20-1 to TRBJ2-3, with 13 bases lining up with TRBD2. Trimming at V came to 4 bases and at J to 4 bases, leaving 8 bases not matched to a gene. Germline CDR1 reads DFQATT; CDR2 reads SNEGSKA (reference sequence). CDR3 length equals 16 residues. DNA for the CDR3: TGCAGTGCTACTGGACTAGCGGGAGTGACGGCAGATACGCAGTATTTT. Translated: CSATGLAGVTADTQYF.

The chain joins TRBV4-2 to TRBJ2-3; D ambiguous. The CDR3 spans 18 residues. Trimming took off 1 base at V and 2 bases at J, with 19 bases between the two ends. Germline V gene lookup returns CDR1 LGHNA and CDR2 YNFKEQ. The CDR3 reads CASSQGPVTKDYTDTQYF. As DNA, the CDR3 is TGTGCCAGCAGCCAAGGACCCGTAACGAAGGATTACACAGATACGCAGTATTTT.

This clonotype has a handful of counts. The J gene is TRBJ2-6, the V gene TRBV6-2 or TRBV6-3; TRBD2 matches at 10 bases. Germline CDR1 and CDR2: MNHEY and SVGEGT. This CDR3 comprises 17 residues. With V trimmed by 2 bases and J by 4 bases, 5 bases remained unmatched. The CDR3 DNA follows: TGTGCCAGCAGTTACGCTAGCGGGAGCTTCGGGGCCAACGTCCTGACTTTC. It yields the protein CASSYASGSFGANVLTF.